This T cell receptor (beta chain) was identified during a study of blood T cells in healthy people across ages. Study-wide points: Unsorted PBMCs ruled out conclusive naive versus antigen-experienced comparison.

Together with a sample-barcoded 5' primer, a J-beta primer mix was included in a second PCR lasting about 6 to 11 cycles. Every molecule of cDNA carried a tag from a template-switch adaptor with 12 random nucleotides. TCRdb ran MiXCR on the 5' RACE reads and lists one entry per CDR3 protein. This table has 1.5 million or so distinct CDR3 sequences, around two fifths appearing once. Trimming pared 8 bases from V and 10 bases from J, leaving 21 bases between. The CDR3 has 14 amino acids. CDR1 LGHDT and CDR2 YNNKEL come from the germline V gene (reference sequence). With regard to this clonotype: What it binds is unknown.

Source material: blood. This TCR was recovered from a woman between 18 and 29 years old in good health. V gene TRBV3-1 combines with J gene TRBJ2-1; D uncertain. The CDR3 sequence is CASSPVNTAWEQFF. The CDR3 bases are TGTGCCAGCTCTCCGGTGAACACGGCATGGGAGCAGTTCTTC.